Below, 21 T cell receptor beta chains from the same sample are listed, as sequenced in a study of blood T cells in healthy people across ages. For the second PCR, which ran for roughly 6 to 12 cycles, a sample-barcoded 5' primer and a J-beta primer mix were used. MiXCR, run by TCRdb on the 5' RACE reads, gives a single entry per CDR3 protein. The sample contains fewer than 950,000 distinct CDR3 sequences, 53% of which appear only once. Sequencing was performed on blood. The receptors were sampled from a man aged 80 or over in good health.

The chain employs TRBV7-9 and TRBJ2-5; a weak D match, TRBD2 (6 bases). Looked up from germline, CDR1 is SEHNR and CDR2 is FQNEAQ (reference sequence). The CDR3 sequence is 14 residues long. V lost 3 bases to trimming and J lost 5 bases, with 13 bases between them. CDR3 residues: CASSLGPGVETQYF. In DNA, the CDR3 is TGTGCCAGCAGCTTGGGTCCGGGAGTGGAGACCCAGTACTTC.

The V call is TRBV6-1, the J call TRBJ1-2; D not certain. The CDR3 has 12 residues. Trimming took off 3 bases at V and 8 bases at J, with 10 bases between the two ends. The germline V gene has CDR1 MNHNS and CDR2 SASEGT. The CDR3 reads CASSEYGGGYTF. The CDR3 coding sequence is TGTGCCAGCAGTGAGTACGGAGGAGGCTACACCTTC.

This chain links TRBV3-1 with TRBJ1-6; tentative D call: TRBD1 (5 bases). Trimming stripped 4 bases from V and 0 bases from J, with 7 bases between. Germline V lookup: CDR1 LGHDT, CDR2 YNNKEL (reference sequence). CDR3 length: 15 amino acids. CDR3 DNA: TGTGCCAGCAGCCCAGGGTACTCCTATAATTCACCCCTCCACTTT. The encoded protein is CASSPGYSYNSPLHF. The whole variable domain, filled in from reference TRBV3-1 and TRBJ1-6, reads DTAVSQTPKYLVTQMGNDKSIKCEQNLGHDTMYWYKQDSKKFLKIMFSYNNKELIINETVPNRFSPKSPDKAHLNLHINSLELGDSAVYFCASSPGYSYNSPLHFGNGTRLTVT.

V gene TRBV20-1 combines with J gene TRBJ2-5, with TRBD2 identical over 10 bases. Gene TRBJ2-7 matches the end of the DNA better, so the J call may be wrong. Germline V CDR1 and CDR2: DFQATT, SNEGSKA (reference sequence). The CDR3 spans 17 residues. The chain's CDR3 is CSASDLSGLAALGEQYF. The CDR3 bases are TGCAGTGCTAGTGATCTCTCAGGACTAGCGGCCCTTGGCGAGCAGTACTTC.

A few counts support this clonotype. V usage is TRBV29-1 and J usage is TRBJ1-2; perhaps TRBD1 as D (5 bases). Germline CDR1 and CDR2: SQVTM and ANQGSEA. The CDR3 loop spans 13 amino acids. Between the trimmed V and J ends, which lost 5 bases and 3 bases, there was a span of 13 bases. CDR3 DNA sequence: TGCAGCGTTCTCCGGGGGTGGGACTATGGCTACACCTTC. Protein: CSVLRGWDYGYTF.

This clonotype was found a few times. This chain links TRBV20-1 with TRBJ1-5; TRBD1 matches at 9 bases. Trimming took 6 bases from V and 9 from J; bases not matched to a gene: 6. CDR1 DFQATT and CDR2 SNEGSKA come from the germline V gene (reference sequence). The CDR3 consists of 12 residues. CDR3 protein: CSAATGGGPQHF. As DNA, the CDR3 is TGCAGTGCCGCGACAGGGGGAGGGCCCCAGCATTTT.

The genes are TRBV5-5 and TRBJ2-3; D call uncertain. The length of the CDR3 is 16 residues. Germline assignment: CDR1 SGHKS and CDR2 YYEKEE (reference sequence). Trimming removed 2 bases at V and 0 bases at J, with 13 bases between. This CDR3 reads CASSLNPRTSTDTQYF. Here the CDR3 DNA reads TGTGCCAGCAGCTTAAACCCCAGGACGAGCACAGATACGCAGTATTTT.

The J gene is TRBJ2-2, the V gene TRBV20-1, with D perhaps matching TRBD1 (5 bases). The CDR3 spans 16 residues. V gave up 5 bases and J gave up 1 base, with 17 bases separating them. Germline V gene lookup returns CDR1 DFQATT and CDR2 SNEGSKA (reference sequence). The CDR3 DNA reads TGCAGTGCTGCTAAGGGCAGGGCCTGGAACACCGGGGAGCTGTTTTTT. Amino acid sequence: CSAAKGRAWNTGELFF.

The chain combines TRBV12-3 or TRBV12-4 with TRBJ2-1; 9 positions match TRBD2. The J segment lost 4 bases and the V segment lost 1 base, leaving 14 bases of the junction unmatched. The CDR3 spans 19 residues. DNA of the CDR3: TGTGCCAGCAGTTTAGACCGCCGTTCGCCTAGCGGGACATACAATGAGCAGTTCTTC. Protein product: CASSLDRRSPSGTYNEQFF.

The chain links TRBV24-1 to TRBJ1-5; 8 nucleotides match TRBD1. With V trimmed by 7 bases and J by 7 bases, 5 bases remained unmatched. This CDR3 is 13 amino acids long. Germline V lookup: CDR1 KGHDR, CDR2 SFDVKD. The CDR3 sequence: CATSNRGRQPQHF. The CDR3 DNA reads as TGTGCCACCAGCAACAGGGGGAGGCAGCCCCAGCATTTT.

The CDR3 nucleotides read TGTGCCAGCAGAGGAAATACGGGACATTTGCGGGCTTACGAGCAGTACTTC. Translated, it gives CASRGNTGHLRAYEQYF. The chain carries TRBV6-1 and TRBJ2-7, with D possibly TRBD1 on 6 matching bases. Germline CDR1 MNHNS, CDR2 SASEGT. The CDR3 totals 17 residues. The germline V and J ends were trimmed by 6 bases and 4 bases, with 25 bases remaining between them.

This clonotype was counted at least ten times. A much bigger clone sits one base away, suggesting this may be a read error. The chain has TRBV12-3 or TRBV12-4 and TRBJ2-7, with D unclear. This CDR3 spans 13 amino acids. The germline V and J ends were trimmed by 5 bases and 1 base, with 9 bases remaining between them. Written as DNA, the CDR3 is TGTGCCAGCAGTGGTTACGAGTCCTACGAGCAGTACTTC. It specifies CASSGYESYEQYF.

The chain combines TRBV4-3 with TRBJ2-6, with a possible D match to TRBD1 (5 bases). The CDR3 contains 16 residues. V was shortened by 0 bases and J by 1 base, with 7 bases between the two germline ends. Germline loops: CDR1 LGHNA, CDR2 YSLEER. Written as DNA, the CDR3 is TGCGCCAGCAGCCAAGAAACAGGATCTGGGGCCAACGTCCTGACTTTC. Encoded protein: CASSQETGSGANVLTF.

J is TRBJ2-1 and V is TRBV5-1; TRBD2 agrees at 13 bases. The CDR3 has 16 residues. Germline CDR1 reads SGHRS; CDR2 reads YFSETQ. J gave up 6 bases and V 4 bases, and 7 bases lay outside the gene matches. The CDR3 nucleotides read TGCGCCAGCAGCACTGGACTAGCGGGAGATCGCAATGAGCAGTTCTTC. Its protein product is CASSTGLAGDRNEQFF.

The rearrangement links TRBV24-1 to TRBJ2-3; D is uncertain. Germline loops: CDR1 KGHDR, CDR2 SFDVKD. V was trimmed by 3 bases and J by 5 bases, leaving 17 bases between them. This CDR3 spans 16 amino acids. CDR3 coding DNA: TGTGCCACCAGTGATCCCCAGACCCCCACGGGAGATACGCAGTATTTT. It yields the protein CATSDPQTPTGDTQYF.

In DNA, the CDR3 is TGTGCCAGCAGCTTAGCGGACGATCCCACCGCCTACGAGCAGTACTTC. It specifies CASSLADDPTAYEQYF. V and J are TRBV7-6 and TRBJ2-7; D is ambiguous. Germline CDR1 and CDR2: SGHVS and FNYEAQ. V lost 0 bases and J 2 bases, leaving 14 bases between the germline ends. This CDR3 has 16 amino acids.

A few counts support this clonotype. V usage is TRBV24-1 and J usage is TRBJ2-1; 11 nucleotides line up with TRBD2. V lost 2 bases to trimming and J lost 7 bases; unmatched junction nucleotides: 9. Germline CDR1 and CDR2: KGHDR and SFDVKD. The CDR3 contains 17 residues. The CDR3 sequence is CATSDSRLAGSKNEQFF. As DNA, the CDR3 is TGTGCCACCAGTGATTCCCGACTAGCGGGAAGTAAAAATGAGCAGTTCTTC.

CDR3 sequence: CSAPTGTGQPQHF. CDR3 nucleotide sequence: TGCAGTGCCCCCACGGGGACCGGACAGCCCCAGCATTTT. The chain recombines TRBV20-1 with TRBJ1-5; possible D gene TRBD1, 5 bases. V was cut by 6 bases and J by 7 bases, with 16 bases left in between. The CDR3 contains 13 residues. Germline CDR1 DFQATT, CDR2 SNEGSKA (reference sequence).

The V and J genes are TRBV20-1 and TRBJ2-2; 11 nucleotides align to TRBD2. V shed 3 bases and J 3 bases; nucleotides not matched to a gene: 0. This CDR3 region has 14 residues. The V gene's germline CDR1 is DFQATT and CDR2 SNEGSKA (reference sequence). DNA for the CDR3: TGCAGTGCTAGGACTAGCGGGGACACCGGGGAGCTGTTTTTT. This sequence encodes CSARTSGDTGELFF.

V is TRBV21-1 and J is TRBJ1-2. TRBV21-1 is a listed pseudogene. This CDR3 contains 13 residues. CDR3 nucleotide sequence: TGTGCCAGCAGCGGGGAACAGCCCTATGGCTACACCTTC. Its translation: CASSGEQPYGYTF.

This clonotype occurred a few times. V gene TRBV12-3 or TRBV12-4 combines with J gene TRBJ1-4, with 7 bases that match TRBD1. V was clipped by 6 bases and J by 7 bases; unmatched bases: 11. CDR3 size: 15 residues. The CDR3 nucleotides read TGTGCCAGCAGCCCCAGACAGGGATCGGGTGAAAAACTGTTTTTT. Translation: CASSPRQGSGEKLFF.